What follows describes a single TCR beta chain. Germline lookup yields CDR1 KGHSH and CDR2 LQKENI. The CDR3 has 14 residues. V was cut by 2 bases and J by 0 bases, with 8 bases left in between. The source of the sample is a study of blood T cell repertoires in COVID-19. In the authors' workflow: Estimated nucleated cell counts came from reference gene primer amplification. Sequenced by immunoSEQ multiplex PCR; TCRdb stores in-frame clones only, minus some. V and J calls and clone size are those listed in that table; D and trimming were worked out from the DNA. Of approximately 65,000 clones in the sample, about 90% were seen once.

This chain uses TRBV18 with TRBJ2-7; D unresolved. The sample was peripheral blood. The TCR comes from a human donor in a cohort sampled during active COVID-19. CDR3 protein: CASSPELSSYEQYF. The CDR3 DNA is TGTGCCAGCTCACCAGAGCTAAGCTCCTACGAGCAGTACTTC. Using reference TRBV18 and TRBJ2-7 for the parts outside the CDR3, the full variable domain is NAGVMQNPRHLVRRRGQEARLRCSPMKGHSHVYWYRQLPEEGLKFMVYLQKENIIDESGMPKERFSAEFPKEGPSILRIQQVVRGDSAAYFCASSPELSSYEQYFGPGTRLTVT.